A selection of T cell receptor beta chains follows, all from one sample in a study of OX40 agonist ivuxolimab in advanced cancers. Clones were sequenced by immunoSEQ multiplex PCR, and TCRdb holds only the in-frame ones, with some missing. Of approximately 19,000 clones in the sample, more than 75% were seen once. The specimen was CD4+ or CD8+ T cells sorted from blood, collected in a trial of the OX40 agonist ivuxolimab. The receptors shown here come from an adult with an advanced solid tumor such as melanoma, head and neck, liver or kidney cancer. Each CDR3 is given without its conserved first and last residue.

J gene,V gene,CDR3 protein
TRBJ2-7,TRBV19,ASSIRRETPYEQY
TRBJ2-7,TRBV7-9,ASSSPGQGPYEQY
TRBJ2-2,TRBV6-5,ASMGGQWNTGELF
TRBJ2-7,TRBV11-2,ASRPRQGDPNEQY
TRBJ1-2,TRBV7-9,ASSPRDRGLVGYT
TRBJ1-5,TRBV6-5,ASTAGWGNQPQH
TRBJ2-7,TRBV28,AGSPLDPRSYEQY
TRBJ2-7,TRBV5-4,ASSFRGAPTYEQY
TRBJ2-7,TRBV6-5,ASSSYGWYEQY
TRBJ1-1,TRBV18,ASSLGQGNTEAF
TRBJ2-7,TRBV29-1,SVEPSGRAYEQY
TRBJ2-1,TRBV12-5,ASGLAWDEQF
TRBJ2-2,TRBV4-3,ASRSGRAVGELF
TRBJ2-3,TRBV7-7,ASSLAQWDTQY
TRBJ1-1,TRBV4-3,ASSQDSGGNTEAF
TRBJ2-7,TRBV27,ASGPFLGQKYEQY
TRBJ2-1,TRBV27,ASSLRGDPLSYNEQF
TRBJ1-4,TRBV9,ASSSTGGVEKLF
TRBJ1-1,TRBV4-3,ASSQDGTDLEAF
TRBJ2-2,TRBV6-5,ASSPGFLNTGELF
TRBJ2-3,TRBV7-6,ASSRGAGGPDTQY
TRBJ1-1,TRBV5-4,ASSPPVAGKNTEAF
TRBJ1-2,TRBV5-1,ASSLNVDGYT
TRBJ2-3,TRBV6-6,ASSPDADTQY
TRBJ2-7,TRBV5-8,ASSPSPGYGDSYEQY
TRBJ1-2,TRBV9,ASSPTDRFSYGYT
TRBJ1-2,TRBV10-3,AISKVHTENYGYT
TRBJ1-1,TRBV6-4,ASSDGEAWHTEAF
TRBJ1-1,TRBV7-9,ASSSPQGSGTEAF
TRBJ2-7,TRBV6-1,ASRVYYEQY
TRBJ2-1,TRBV6-6,ASSYGTGSEQF
TRBJ2-3,TRBV7-9,ASSPDRGPRTDTQY
TRBJ1-2,TRBV7-9,ASSLNTGARGYT
TRBJ1-2,TRBV4-3,ASSQDRVKGNYGYT
TRBJ1-6,TRBV5-1,ASSPVGDNSPLH
TRBJ2-1,TRBV11-2,ASSPLGSGEVGNEQF
TRBJ2-7,TRBV25-1,ASSEAGLPSYEQY
TRBJ1-2,TRBV5-4,ASKTRGIVGGYT
TRBJ2-1,TRBV7-2,ASRRGNYNEQF
TRBJ1-6,TRBV2,ASNSDSSYNSPLH
TRBJ2-1,TRBV4-3,ASSQIRTSGGNNEQF
TRBJ2-3,TRBV9,ASSRLDSSDTQY
TRBJ1-4,TRBV7-6,ASSESGQRGNEKLF
TRBJ2-7,TRBV27,ASSLGRGPYEQY
TRBJ1-2,TRBV11-2,ASSLDGTGEERGYT
TRBJ2-4,TRBV18,ASSPSSGLAKNIQY
TRBJ1-1,TRBV28,ATLMADVPLEAF
NA,TRBV4-3,ASSQGRGSYEQY